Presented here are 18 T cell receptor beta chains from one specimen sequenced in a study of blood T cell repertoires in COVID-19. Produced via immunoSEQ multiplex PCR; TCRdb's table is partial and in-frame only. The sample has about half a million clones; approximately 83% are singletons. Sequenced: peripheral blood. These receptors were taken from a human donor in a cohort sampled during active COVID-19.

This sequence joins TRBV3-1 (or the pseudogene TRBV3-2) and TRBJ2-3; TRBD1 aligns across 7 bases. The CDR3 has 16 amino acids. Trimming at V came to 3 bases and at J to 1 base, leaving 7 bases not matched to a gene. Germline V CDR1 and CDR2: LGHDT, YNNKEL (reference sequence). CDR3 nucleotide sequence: TGTGCCAGCAGCCAGGTCCGGGACAGAGGCACAGATACGCAGTATTTT. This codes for CASSQVRDRGTDTQYF.

The CDR3 loop is CASSDGRTVQYF. CDR3 nucleotides: TGTGCCAGCAGTGACGGAAGGACAGTTCAGTACTTC. The V gene is TRBV6-4, the J gene TRBJ2-5; tentatively, D is TRBD1 (6 bases). Between the trimmed V and J ends, which lost 2 bases and 11 bases, there was a span of 12 bases. The CDR3 has 12 residues. Germline V CDR1 and CDR2: MRHNA, SNTAGT.

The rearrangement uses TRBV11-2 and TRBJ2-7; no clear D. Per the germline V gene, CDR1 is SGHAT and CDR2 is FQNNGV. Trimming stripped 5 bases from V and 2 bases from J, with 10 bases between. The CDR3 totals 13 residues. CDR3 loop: CASSLTQAYEQYF. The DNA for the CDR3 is TGTGCCAGCAGCCTTACCCAGGCCTACGAGCAGTACTTC.

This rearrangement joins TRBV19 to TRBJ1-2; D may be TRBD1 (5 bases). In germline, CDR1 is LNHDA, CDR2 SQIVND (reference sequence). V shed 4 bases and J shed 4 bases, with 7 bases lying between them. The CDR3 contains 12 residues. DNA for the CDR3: TGTGCCAGTAGTAGCACAGGCTATGGCTACACCTTC. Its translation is CASSSTGYGYTF.

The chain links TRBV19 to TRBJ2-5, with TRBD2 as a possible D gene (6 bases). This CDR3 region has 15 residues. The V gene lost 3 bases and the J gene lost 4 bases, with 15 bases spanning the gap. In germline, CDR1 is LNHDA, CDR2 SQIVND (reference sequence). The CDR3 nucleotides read TGTGCCAGTAGTATGGTGCGGGGATTGGGAGAGACCCAGTACTTC. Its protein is CASSMVRGLGETQYF.

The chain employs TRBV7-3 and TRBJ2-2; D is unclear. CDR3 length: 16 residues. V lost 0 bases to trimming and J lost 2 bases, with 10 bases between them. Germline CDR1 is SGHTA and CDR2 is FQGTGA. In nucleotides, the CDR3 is TGTGCCAGCAGCTTAACTATGACACAAAACACCGGGGAGCTGTTTTTT. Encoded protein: CASSLTMTQNTGELFF.

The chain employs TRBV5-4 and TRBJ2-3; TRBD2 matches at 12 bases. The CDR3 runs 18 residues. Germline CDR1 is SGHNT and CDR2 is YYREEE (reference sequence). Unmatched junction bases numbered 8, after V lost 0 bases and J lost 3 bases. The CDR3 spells CASSLGTSGTGGTDTQYF. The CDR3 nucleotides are TGTGCCAGCAGCTTGGGGACTAGCGGGACTGGGGGGACAGATACGCAGTATTTT.

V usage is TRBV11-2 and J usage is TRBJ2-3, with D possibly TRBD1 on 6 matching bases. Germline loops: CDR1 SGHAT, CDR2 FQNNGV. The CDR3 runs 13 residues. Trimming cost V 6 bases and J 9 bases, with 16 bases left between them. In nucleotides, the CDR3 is TGTGCCAGCAGTTCCGGGATTACAGGGACGCAGTATTTT. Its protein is CASSSGITGTQYF.

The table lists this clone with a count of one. Here the CDR3 reads CASSRRSGTLRGTSTDTQYF. CDR3 nucleotides: TGTGCCAGCAGTAGGAGGTCGGGAACGTTACGGGGAACTAGCACAGATACGCAGTATTTT. The chain joins TRBV27 to TRBJ2-3; TRBD2 might be the D (5 bases). The CDR3 contains 20 residues. From germline, CDR1 is MNHEY and CDR2 SMNVEV (reference sequence). The V end lost 5 bases, the J end lost 0 bases, and 27 bases lay between the germline ends.

This CDR3 is CASSIIQSSGNTIYF. CDR3 DNA sequence: TGTGCCAGCAGCATTATTCAGTCCTCTGGAAACACCATATATTTT. The chain carries TRBV7-6 and TRBJ1-3; D not certain. V was shortened by 5 bases and J by 0 bases, with 11 bases between the two germline ends. Germline V gene data show CDR1 as SGHVS and CDR2 as FNYEAQ. The CDR3 has 15 amino acids. Combining the CDR3 with reference TRBV7-6 and TRBJ1-3 gives the whole variable domain GAGVSQSPRYKVTKRGQDVALRCDPISGHVSLYWYRQALGQGPEFLTYFNYEAQQDKSGLPNDRFSAERPEGSISTLTIQRTEQRDSAMYRCASSIIQSSGNTIYFGEGSWLTVV.

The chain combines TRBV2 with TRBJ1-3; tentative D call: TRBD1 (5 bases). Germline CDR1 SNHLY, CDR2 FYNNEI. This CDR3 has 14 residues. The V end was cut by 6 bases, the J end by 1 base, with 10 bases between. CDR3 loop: CASRGGTSGNTIYF. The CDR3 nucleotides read TGTGCCAGCAGGGGGGGGACTTCTGGAAACACCATATATTTT.

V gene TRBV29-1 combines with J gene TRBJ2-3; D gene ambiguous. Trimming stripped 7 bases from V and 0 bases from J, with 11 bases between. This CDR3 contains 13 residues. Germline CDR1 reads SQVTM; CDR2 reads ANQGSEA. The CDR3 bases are TGCAGCGCTTCGGTAGCCAGCACAGATACGCAGTATTTT. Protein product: CSASVASTDTQYF.

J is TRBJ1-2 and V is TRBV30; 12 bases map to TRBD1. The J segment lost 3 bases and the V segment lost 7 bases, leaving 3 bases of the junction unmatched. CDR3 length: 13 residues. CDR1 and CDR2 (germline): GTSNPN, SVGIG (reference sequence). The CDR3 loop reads CASGTGGHYGYTF. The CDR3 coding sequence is TGTGCCTCCGGGACAGGGGGCCACTATGGCTACACCTTC.

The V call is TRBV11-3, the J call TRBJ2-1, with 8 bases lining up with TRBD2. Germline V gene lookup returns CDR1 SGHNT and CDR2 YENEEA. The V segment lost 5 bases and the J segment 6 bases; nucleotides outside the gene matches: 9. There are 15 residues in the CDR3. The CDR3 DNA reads TGTGCCAGCAGCCCGAGGCGGGGGGATCGCAATGAGCAGTTCTTC. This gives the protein CASSPRRGDRNEQFF. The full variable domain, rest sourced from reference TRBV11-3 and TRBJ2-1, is EAGVVQSPRYKIIEKKQPVAFWCNPISGHNTLYWYLQNLGQGPELLIRYENEEAVDDSQLPKDRFSAERLKGVDSTLKIQPAELGDSAVYLCASSPRRGDRNEQFFGPGTRLTVL.

The CDR3 region is CASSLRGSKNIQYF. CDR3 nucleotide sequence: TGTGCCAGCAGCTTGAGGGGATCCAAAAACATTCAGTACTTC. V usage is TRBV5-6 and J usage is TRBJ2-4; possibly TRBD1 for D (5 bases). Germline V lookup: CDR1 SGHDT, CDR2 YYEEEE. V lost 1 base and J 2 bases, leaving 7 bases between the germline ends. The CDR3 covers 14 residues. Filled out from reference TRBV5-6 and TRBJ2-4, the complete variable domain reads DAGVTQSPTHLIKTRGQQVTLRCSPKSGHDTVSWYQQALGQGPQFIFQYYEEEERQRGNFPDRFSGHQFPNYSSELNVNALLLGDSALYLCASSLRGSKNIQYFGAGTRLSVL.

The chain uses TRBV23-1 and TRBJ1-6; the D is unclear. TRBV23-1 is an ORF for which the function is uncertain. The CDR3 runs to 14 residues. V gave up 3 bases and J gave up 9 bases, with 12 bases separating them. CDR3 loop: CASSHGSQSSPLHF. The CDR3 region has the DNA TGCGCCAGCAGTCATGGCAGTCAAAGTTCACCCCTCCACTTT.

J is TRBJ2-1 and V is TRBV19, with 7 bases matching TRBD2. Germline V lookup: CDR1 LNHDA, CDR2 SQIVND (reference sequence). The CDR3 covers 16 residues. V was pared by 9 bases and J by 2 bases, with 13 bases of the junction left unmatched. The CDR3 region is CASSPRGRATYNEQFF. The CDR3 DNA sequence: TGTGCCAGCAGTCCAAGAGGGAGGGCCACCTACAATGAGCAGTTCTTC. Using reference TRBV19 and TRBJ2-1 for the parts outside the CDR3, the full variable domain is DGGITQSPKYLFRKEGQNVTLSCEQNLNHDAMYWYRQDPGQGLRLIYYSQIVNDFQKGDIAEGYSVSREKKESFPLTVTSAQKNPTAFYLCASSPRGRATYNEQFFGPGTRLTVL.

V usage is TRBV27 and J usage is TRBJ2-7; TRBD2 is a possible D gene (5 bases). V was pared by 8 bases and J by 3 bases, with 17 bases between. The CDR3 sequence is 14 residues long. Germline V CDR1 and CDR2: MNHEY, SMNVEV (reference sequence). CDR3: CASYEWGVNYEQYF. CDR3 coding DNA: TGTGCCAGCTACGAGTGGGGAGTTAACTACGAGCAGTACTTC.